The 16 T cell receptor beta chains listed next were all sequenced from one sample in a study of cytomegalovirus exposure and HLA in healthy donors. PCR primers comprised 60 Vbeta and 13 Jbeta primers. Repertoires were generated with immunoSEQ multiplex PCR, while TCRdb's copy carries only in-frame clones and drops some. The profile shows roughly 200,000 clones, 77% of them singletons. Sequenced sample: PBMCs. The receptors come from a woman in her sixties or seventies in good health and CMV-seropositive.

The chain has TRBV27 and TRBJ2-7, with TRBD1 matching over 8 bases. V lost 5 bases to trimming and J lost 1 base; unmatched junction nucleotides: 4. CDR1 MNHEY and CDR2 SMNVEV come from the germline V gene (reference sequence). The CDR3 length is 14 residues. CDR3 amino acids: CASSPRTGSYEQYF. CDR3 DNA: TGTGCCAGCAGTCCCCGGACAGGGTCCTACGAGCAGTACTTC.

The rearrangement links TRBV19 to TRBJ2-6, with 7 bases that match TRBD2. Trimming removed 4 bases from V and 0 bases from J; junction bases left unmatched: 3. The CDR3 covers 16 residues. Germline V gives CDR1 LNHDA, CDR2 SQIVND (reference sequence). The CDR3 bases are TGTGCCAGTAGTAGGGAGGGGATCTCTGGGGCCAACGTCCTGACTTTC. Amino acids: CASSREGISGANVLTF.

This clone came up once. The J gene is TRBJ2-1, the V gene TRBV9; D possibly corresponds to TRBD2 (6 bases). Trimming cost V 2 bases and J 8 bases, with 14 bases left between them. There are 14 residues in the CDR3. Looked up from germline, CDR1 is SGDLS and CDR2 is YYNGEE. The CDR3 sequence: CASSVRDSFDEQFF. The CDR3, as DNA: TGTGCCAGCAGCGTCCGGGACTCTTTCGATGAGCAGTTCTTC.

This clone was seen more than once but under ten times. The rearrangement uses TRBV10-3 and TRBJ1-5, with unresolved D. The CDR3 runs to 15 residues. The germline V gene encodes CDR1 ENHRY and CDR2 SYGVKD. V lost 3 bases, J lost 0 bases, and 9 bases lay in between. In DNA, the CDR3 is TGTGCCATCAGTGATTTTAGCACTAGCAATCAGCCCCAGCATTTT. This codes for CAISDFSTSNQPQHF.

The chain carries TRBV6-5 and TRBJ1-4; 9 nucleotides align to TRBD1. The J segment lost 5 bases and the V segment lost 6 bases, leaving 7 bases of the junction unmatched. The CDR3 extends over 15 amino acids. Germline values: CDR1 MNHEY, CDR2 SVGAGI. The CDR3 sequence: CASSRRTGENEKLFF. The CDR3, as DNA: TGTGCCAGCAGCCGACGGACAGGGGAAAATGAAAAACTGTTTTTT.

The gene calls are TRBV9 and TRBJ2-3; 8 positions agree with TRBD2. Germline-derived CDR1 and CDR2 are SGDLS and YYNGEE. This CDR3 has 14 residues. V shed 4 bases, J shed 1 base, and the junction held 2 bases outside the gene matches. CDR3 protein: CASSNSGGTDTQYF. The CDR3 region has the DNA TGTGCCAGCAGCAATAGCGGGGGCACAGATACGCAGTATTTT. Drawing the rest from reference TRBV9 and TRBJ2-3, the complete variable domain is DSGVTQTPKHLITATGQRVTLRCSPRSGDLSVYWYQQSLDQGLQFLIQYYNGEERAKGNILERFSAQQFPDLHSELNLSSLELGDSALYFCASSNSGGTDTQYFGPGTRLTVL.

The chain links TRBV9 to TRBJ2-3; D may be TRBD2 (6 bases). The CDR3 loop spans 16 amino acids. V gave up 0 bases and J gave up 4 bases, with 15 bases separating them. CDR1 and CDR2 (germline): SGDLS, YYNGEE. CDR3 sequence: CASSVVVGGPPDTQYF. The CDR3 coding sequence is TGTGCCAGCAGCGTAGTAGTCGGGGGACCTCCAGATACGCAGTATTTT.

This clone was observed once. This chain links TRBV7-9 with TRBJ2-5, with D perhaps matching TRBD1 (6 bases). This CDR3 is 15 amino acids long. Trimming shortened V by 3 bases and J by 1 base, and 12 bases separated the two germline ends. Looked up from germline, CDR1 is SEHNR and CDR2 is FQNEAQ (reference sequence). The CDR3 here is CASSLDRGIQETQYF. DNA for the CDR3: TGTGCCAGCAGCTTGGATAGGGGGATCCAAGAGACCCAGTACTTC. Filled out from reference TRBV7-9 and TRBJ2-5, the complete variable domain reads DTGVSQNPRHKITKRGQNVTFRCDPISEHNRLYWYRQTLGQGPEFLTYFQNEAQLEKSRLLSDRFSAERPKGSFSTLEIQRTEQGDSAMYLCASSLDRGIQETQYFGPGTRLLVL.

The rearrangement joins TRBV6-1 to TRBJ2-1, with a weak D call TRBD2 (5 bases). The germline CDR1 and CDR2 sequences are MNHNS and SASEGT. The V gene lost 1 base and the J gene lost 10 bases, with 14 bases spanning the gap. The CDR3 is made up of 14 amino acids. In nucleotides, the CDR3 is TGTGCCAGCAGTGAAGTGCCCCCCCCTAGCGAGCAGTTCTTC. Its protein product is CASSEVPPPSEQFF.

V usage is TRBV2 and J usage is TRBJ2-2, with D hard to call. Germline CDR1 SNHLY, CDR2 FYNNEI. The CDR3 spans 15 residues. V lost 5 bases, J lost 1 base, and 11 bases lay in between. The CDR3 DNA reads as TGTGCCAGCAGTAAGATAGGCGGGAACACCGGGGAGCTGTTTTTT. Encoded protein: CASSKIGGNTGELFF.

This chain links TRBV6-6 with TRBJ2-1, with 15 bases that match TRBD2. There are 16 residues in the CDR3. V lost 3 bases to trimming and J lost 9 bases; unmatched junction nucleotides: 6. Germline values: CDR1 MNHNY, CDR2 SVGAGI (reference sequence). In nucleotides, the CDR3 is TGTGCCAGCAGTTATGAGGGACTAGCGGGGGGAGGTGAGCAGTTCTTC. This translates into CASSYEGLAGGGEQFF.

V and J are TRBV5-4 and TRBJ2-7; TRBD1 matches 12 bases. J gave up 5 bases and V 4 bases, and 4 bases lay outside the gene matches. The germline V gene has CDR1 SGHNT and CDR2 YYREEE (reference sequence). This CDR3 is built from 14 residues. The DNA of the CDR3 is TGTGCCAGCAGCCCGGGACAGGGGGCGGACGAGCAGTACTTC. It encodes CASSPGQGADEQYF.

This chain uses TRBV29-1 with TRBJ1-2, with a weak D call TRBD1 (5 bases). The CDR3 is 11 residues long. CDR1 SQVTM and CDR2 ANQGSEA come from the germline V gene. With 4 bases removed from V and 4 bases from J, the gap between germline ends came to 7 bases. The CDR3 sequence: CSVGRGYGYTF. CDR3 coding DNA: TGCAGCGTTGGGAGGGGCTATGGCTACACCTTC.

The J gene is TRBJ2-2, the V gene TRBV11-2; TRBD2 aligns across 11 bases. Trimming cost V 5 bases and J 6 bases; bases outside gene matches: 5. Germline assignment: CDR1 SGHAT and CDR2 FQNNGV. The CDR3 spans 15 residues. The CDR3 protein is CASSLLAGVSGELFF. In DNA form, the CDR3 reads TGTGCCAGCAGCCTACTAGCGGGGGTTTCCGGGGAGCTGTTTTTT.

This clone was counted between two and nine times. The rearrangement joins TRBV5-1 to TRBJ1-2; no firm D call. The CDR3 spans 12 residues. CDR1 and CDR2 from the germline V gene are SGHRS and YFSETQ. The V end lost 2 bases, the J end lost 6 bases, and 8 bases lay between the germline ends. CDR3 residues: CASSLWRDGYTF. CDR3 sequence (DNA): TGCGCCAGCAGCTTATGGAGGGATGGCTACACCTTC.

This clone was seen a few times. The rearrangement links TRBV2 to TRBJ2-7, with D uncertain. CDR1 is SNHLY, CDR2 FYNNEI, per germline. The CDR3 has 11 amino acids. With 5 bases removed from V and 3 bases from J, the gap between germline ends came to 5 bases. The CDR3 spells CASSSYYEQYF. CDR3 nucleotides: TGTGCCAGCAGTTCCTACTACGAGCAGTACTTC.